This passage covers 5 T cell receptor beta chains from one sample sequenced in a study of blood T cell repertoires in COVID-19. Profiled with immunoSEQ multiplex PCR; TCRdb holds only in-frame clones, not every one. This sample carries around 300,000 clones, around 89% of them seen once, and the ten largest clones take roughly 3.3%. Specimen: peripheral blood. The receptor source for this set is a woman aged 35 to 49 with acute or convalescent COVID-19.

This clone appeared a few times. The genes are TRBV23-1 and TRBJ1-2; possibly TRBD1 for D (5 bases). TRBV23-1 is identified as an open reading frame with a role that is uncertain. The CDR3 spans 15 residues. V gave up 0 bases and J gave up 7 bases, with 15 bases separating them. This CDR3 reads CASSQSLAGKGGYTF. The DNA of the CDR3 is TGCGCCAGCAGTCAATCCCTGGCAGGGAAGGGTGGCTACACCTTC.

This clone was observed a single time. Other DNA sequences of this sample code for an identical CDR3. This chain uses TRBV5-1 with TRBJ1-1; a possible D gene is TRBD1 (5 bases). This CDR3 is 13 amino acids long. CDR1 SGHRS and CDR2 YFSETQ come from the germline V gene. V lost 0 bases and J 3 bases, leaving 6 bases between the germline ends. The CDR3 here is CASSLAGYTEAFF. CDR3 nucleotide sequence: TGCGCCAGCAGCTTGGCAGGGTACACTGAAGCTTTCTTT.

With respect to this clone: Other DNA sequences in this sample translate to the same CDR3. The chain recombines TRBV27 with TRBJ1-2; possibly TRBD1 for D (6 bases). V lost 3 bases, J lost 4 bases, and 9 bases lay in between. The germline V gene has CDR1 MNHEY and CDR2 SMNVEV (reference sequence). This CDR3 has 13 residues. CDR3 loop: CASSFGGAYGYTF. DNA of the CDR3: TGTGCCAGCAGTTTCGGGGGGGCCTATGGCTACACCTTC.

CDR3 DNA: TGTGCCAGCAGTTACTCGGGACAGGGTTTGCCCCAGCATTTT. Translated: CASSYSGQGLPQHF. This chain joins TRBV6-5 and TRBJ1-5, with 9 bases lining up with TRBD1. After removal of 0 bases from V and 9 bases from J, the junction contained 3 bases not matched to a gene. Germline V CDR1 and CDR2: MNHEY, SVGAGI. This CDR3 is built from 14 residues.

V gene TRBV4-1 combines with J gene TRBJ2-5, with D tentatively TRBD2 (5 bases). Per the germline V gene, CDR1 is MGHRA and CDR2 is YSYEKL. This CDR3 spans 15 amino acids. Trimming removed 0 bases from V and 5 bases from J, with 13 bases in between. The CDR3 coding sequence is TGCGCCAGCAGCCAAGAAGGAGGCAGGAGCGAGACCCAGTACTTC. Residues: CASSQEGGRSETQYF.